The clone carrying this TCR beta chain was detected once. CDR3 length: 20 amino acids. From germline, CDR1 is SNHLY and CDR2 FYNNEI. V gave up 5 bases and J gave up 4 bases; unmatched junction bases: 19. Under the authors' procedure: Amplification from reference gene primers served as the basis for estimated nucleated cell counts. Produced via immunoSEQ multiplex PCR; TCRdb's table is partial and in-frame only. From that table come the V and J calls and clone size; the DNA was used to work out D and trimming. Here the sample spans around 60,000 clones, over 65% being singletons. The data belong to a study of blood T cell repertoires in COVID-19. Overall study: PBMCs, B-cell-depleted T cells, or T cells were the source of the cDNA or gDNA that made up the material.

The chain uses TRBV2 and TRBJ2-3; 12 positions match TRBD2. The sequencing input was peripheral blood. This TCR came from an elderly man with active or convalescent COVID-19. The CDR3 loop is CASSRPGTAASGGAADTQYF. As DNA, the CDR3 is TGTGCCAGCAGTAGACCCGGGACAGCGGCTAGCGGGGGGGCCGCAGATACGCAGTATTTT.